A selection of T cell receptor beta chains follows, all from one sample in a study of cytotoxic CD8 clonotypes in ibrutinib-treated CLL. The data were produced by immunoSEQ multiplex PCR, yet TCRdb's version contains in-frame clones alone and is incomplete. The sample records roughly 51,000 clones, about half being singletons. The sample consisted of PBMCs, taken after 12 months of ibrutinib treatment. The receptors come from a human donor with chronic lymphocytic leukemia. The CDR3 runs from the conserved cysteine through the conserved F or W. D genes are given only for firm matches. The size field is filled for only some rows; it gives once, few, many or a size class.

TGTGCCAGCAGCTTGGGGGACAGGGCCTACAATGAGCAGTTCTTC | CASSLGDRAYNEQFF | TRBD1 | TRBV5-6 | medium-sized | 15 | TRBJ2-1
TGTGCCAGCAGCTCCATGGGGGAGGGCCGGTACGAGCAGTACTTC | CASSSMGEGRYEQYF | TRBD2 | TRBV2 | few | 15 | TRBJ2-7
TGTGCCAGCAGCTTAAACGCTGGCAATGAGCAGTTCTTC | CASSLNAGNEQFF | - | TRBV7-2 | - | 13 | TRBJ2-1
TGTGCCAGCAGCCGAAAGTCCCTCGGGACTAGCGGGAACCTAGCCCTTTACGAGCAGTACTTC | CASSRKSLGTSGNLALYEQYF | TRBD2 | TRBV7-6 | - | 21 | TRBJ2-7
TGTGCCAGCAGCTTAGGCCGGTTGAACACTGAAGCTTTCTTT | CASSLGRLNTEAFF | - | TRBV7-9 | - | 14 | TRBJ1-1
TGTGCCAGCAGCCTCAGAGGGGACCGCAATCAGCCCCAGCATTTT | CASSLRGDRNQPQHF | - | TRBV7-8 | - | 15 | TRBJ1-5
TGTGCCACCAGAGGAAGGGTTGCGAACACTGAAGCTTTCTTT | CATRGRVANTEAFF | - | TRBV15 | few | 14 | TRBJ1-1
TGTGCCAGCTCGGGGCAGGGGAGAGGATCCTACGAGCAGTACTTC | CASSGQGRGSYEQYF | - | TRBV18 | few | 15 | TRBJ2-7
TGTGCCAGCAGTCTAGGACTAGCGGGAATCACAGATACGCAGTATTTT | CASSLGLAGITDTQYF | TRBD2 | TRBV27 | few | 16 | TRBJ2-3
TGCGCCAGCAGCTCCCGACTAGCGGGGAACTACGAGCAGTACTTC | CASSSRLAGNYEQYF | TRBD2 | TRBV5-1 | - | 15 | TRBJ2-7
TGTGCCAACCGAAGCCTCCAGGGGGTAGGAAACACCATATATTTT | CANRSLQGVGNTIYF | TRBD1 | TRBV27 | - | 15 | TRBJ1-3
TGTGCCAGCAGTCCCACCGGGACGGGGGGAAACACCATATATTTT | CASSPTGTGGNTIYF | - | TRBV28 | - | 15 | TRBJ1-3
TGTGCCAGCAGCCAAGGGGCCGGCCAAGGAGGGAGGTCTGGCTACACCTTC | CASSQGAGQGGRSGYTF | - | TRBV4-2 | few | 17 | TRBJ1-2
TGTGCCAGCAGCCGACAGGGTCTTCAGCCCCAGCATTTT | CASSRQGLQPQHF | TRBD1 | TRBV6-6 | - | 13 | TRBJ1-5
TGTGCCACCAGCATCGCCCCGAGGCAGGAGATGAACACCGGGGAGCTGTTTTTT | CATSIAPRQEMNTGELFF | - | TRBV15 | - | 18 | TRBJ2-2
TGTGCCAGCTCACCGGAGAGCAGACCTATTACCTATGGCTACACCTTC | CASSPESRPITYGYTF | - | TRBV18 | - | 16 | TRBJ1-2
TGCGCCAGCAGTTTACAGGGGGCATCGGGGGAGACCCAGTACTTC | CASSLQGASGETQYF | TRBD1 | TRBV5-1 | - | 15 | TRBJ2-5
TGTGCCTGGAGTGTACCGGGAGCATGGGACACTGAAGCTTTCTTT | CAWSVPGAWDTEAFF | - | TRBV30 | - | 15 | TRBJ1-1
TGTGCCACCAGCAGAGAACCCCCGGGACAGGGATTAAGAAGCTCTGGGGCCAACGTCCTGACTTTC | CATSREPPGQGLRSSGANVLTF | TRBD1 | TRBV15 | - | 22 | TRBJ2-6
TGTGCCAGTACACAGGGGGCGCCCGGCTATGGCTACACCTTC | CASTQGAPGYGYTF | TRBD1 | TRBV28 | - | 14 | TRBJ1-2
TGTGCCAGCAGTTACTCGGGGAGAGTCCTCAATGAGCAGTTCTTC | CASSYSGRVLNEQFF | - | TRBV6-6 | - | 15 | TRBJ2-1
TGCGCCAGCAGCTCCCGAGGACGGGGGTACGAGCAGTACTTC | CASSSRGRGYEQYF | - | TRBV5-1 | few | 14 | TRBJ2-7
TGCGCCAGCAGCACCGGACAGGGACGTGACGAGCAGTACTTC | CASSTGQGRDEQYF | TRBD1 | TRBV5-1 | - | 14 | TRBJ2-7
TGTGCCAGCATCCGGGACAGGAGCTCCTACGAGCAGTACTTC | CASIRDRSSYEQYF | TRBD1 | TRBV27 | - | 14 | TRBJ2-7